This TCR beta chain was identified during a study of cytomegalovirus exposure and HLA in healthy donors. Comment on this clone: Its antigen is still unknown.

Findings and limits, study-wide: The dataset shows that most TCR sequences were rare, while some public TCRs occurred in many donors.

The primer mix had 60 Vbeta and 13 Jbeta primers. Clones were read by immunoSEQ multiplex PCR, and TCRdb kept only the in-frame ones, dropping some. The sample holds some 190,000 clones, over 75% seen once. The J segment lost 2 bases and the V segment lost 5 bases, leaving 8 bases of the junction unmatched. The CDR3 is 15 residues long. Germline lookup yields CDR1 SGHVS and CDR2 FQNEAQ. Material: PBMCs. This TCR was sampled from a man younger than 35 in good health and CMV-seronegative. The V and J genes are TRBV7-8 and TRBJ2-7; 8 bases match TRBD2. CDR3 sequence (DNA): TGTGCCAGCAGCCGGCTCCGGGAGGGAACCTACGAGCAGTACTTC. This gives the protein CASSRLREGTYEQYF.